The 12 T cell receptor beta chains given below trace back to one sample, sequenced in a study of CD8 T cells in ankylosing spondylitis. Study-level findings and limits: Within ankylosing spondylitis blood, a TCR beta motif made up of roughly eight highly homologous variants appeared to be characteristic.

Which antigens these TCRs recognize remains unknown. TCRdb re-called the 5' RACE reads through MiXCR, storing one row per CDR3 protein. The repertoire holds around 490,000 distinct CDR3 sequences, with roughly 5% as singletons. Sequencing was done on a sample of blood, either unsorted or a sorted T cell fraction (not recorded which). The receptors come from a male donor with ankylosing spondylitis.

This sequence joins TRBV11-2 and TRBJ2-1, with 10 bases aligning to TRBD2. This CDR3 spans 16 amino acids. With 3 bases clipped from V and 7 bases from J, the junction kept 9 bases outside the gene matches. Germline assignment: CDR1 SGHAT and CDR2 FQNNGV. In nucleotides, the CDR3 is TGTGCCAGCAGCTTGTCCCTAGGACTAGCGGTTAATGAGCAGTTCTTC. Its translation: CASSLSLGLAVNEQFF.

V usage is TRBV20-1 and J usage is TRBJ1-1, with a tentative D call TRBD1 (5 bases). The CDR3 has 12 residues. V lost 2 bases, J lost 8 bases, and 12 bases lay in between. Germline CDR1 reads DFQATT; CDR2 reads SNEGSKA (reference sequence). For the CDR3, the DNA is TGCAGTGCTAGAATGGCGGCAGGGGAAGCTTTCTTT. The encoded protein is CSARMAAGEAFF.

This clonotype was counted at least ten times. V gene TRBV29-1 combines with J gene TRBJ2-1; D is unresolved. V lost 2 bases, J lost 3 bases, and 11 bases lay in between. This CDR3 is 14 amino acids long. Germline assignment: CDR1 SQVTM and CDR2 ANQGSEA. Written as DNA, the CDR3 is TGCAGCGTTGAATTACACACCCTCTACAATGAGCAGTTCTTC. Translating gives CSVELHTLYNEQFF.

This clonotype was seen many times. The chain couples TRBV4-3 to TRBJ2-1; 13 nucleotides align to TRBD2. Germline trimming cut 6 bases from V and 7 bases from J; bases unmatched to any gene: 9. CDR3 length: 16 residues. Germline CDR1 and CDR2: LGHNA and YSLEER. The CDR3 DNA reads TGCGCCAGCAGGCGGACTAGCGGGAGCCTTGTAAATGAGCAGTTCTTC. Translation gives CASRRTSGSLVNEQFF.

This clonotype has ten or more counts. The chain employs TRBV12-3 or TRBV12-4 and TRBJ1-3, with D hard to call. The germline V and J ends were trimmed by 5 bases and 4 bases, with 9 bases remaining between them. CDR3 length: 13 amino acids. The CDR3 coding sequence is TGTGCCAGCAGTGGGAATCTCGGAAACACCATATATTTT. Encoded protein: CASSGNLGNTIYF.

J is TRBJ2-2 and V is TRBV27, with TRBD2 matching over 14 bases. The CDR3 is 18 residues long. Germline V CDR1 and CDR2: MNHEY, SMNVEV (reference sequence). V gave up 5 bases and J gave up 6 bases; unmatched junction bases: 11. CDR3 nucleotides: TGTGCCAGCAGTCCCCGCCCCGGACTAGCGGGGGGACCCGGGGAGCTGTTTTTT. Translation: CASSPRPGLAGGPGELFF.

This clonotype was observed many times. This chain joins TRBV6-1 and TRBJ2-1, with 11 bases aligning to TRBD2. The CDR3 is made up of 14 amino acids. CDR1 MNHNS and CDR2 SASEGT come from the germline V gene. V dropped 6 bases and J dropped 4; count of bases not matched to a gene: 2. The DNA of the CDR3 is TGTGCCAGCAGAGGACTAGCGGGTTACAATGAGCAGTTCTTC. It specifies CASRGLAGYNEQFF.

This clonotype was detected many times. The chain carries TRBV20-1 and TRBJ2-1; D ambiguous. Trimming stripped 6 bases from V and 3 bases from J, with 6 bases between. Germline V gene data show CDR1 as DFQATT and CDR2 as SNEGSKA (reference sequence). The CDR3 extends over 11 amino acids. The CDR3 DNA is TGCAGTGCCACCATCTACAATGAGCAGTTCTTC. Translation gives CSATIYNEQFF.

This clonotype was seen many times. V is TRBV4-1 and J is TRBJ1-5; 8 bases agree with TRBD1. The V and J ends lost 4 bases and 1 base, in that order; junction bases with no gene match: 9. The CDR3 has 17 residues. Per the germline V gene, CDR1 is MGHRA and CDR2 is YSYEKL. CDR3: CASSPYGQGRSNQPQHF. The CDR3 DNA is TGCGCCAGCAGCCCCTACGGACAGGGTAGAAGCAATCAGCCCCAGCATTTT.

This clonotype came up many times. This chain uses TRBV6-2 or TRBV6-3 with TRBJ2-1, with no clear D. The germline V gene encodes CDR1 MNHEY and CDR2 SVGEGT. Trimming shortened V by 2 bases and J by 0 bases, and 11 bases separated the two germline ends. The length of the CDR3 is 16 residues. CDR3 loop: CASSYQGSSSYNEQFF. CDR3 DNA sequence: TGTGCCAGCAGTTACCAAGGCTCGAGCTCCTACAATGAGCAGTTCTTC.

J is TRBJ1-2 and V is TRBV20-1; D is unclear. Trimming stripped 0 bases from V and 5 bases from J, with 10 bases between. From germline, CDR1 is DFQATT and CDR2 SNEGSKA (reference sequence). The CDR3 consists of 13 residues. CDR3 residues: CSARDGQAYGYTF. DNA for the CDR3: TGCAGTGCTAGAGATGGGCAGGCATATGGCTACACCTTC.

The V gene is TRBV18, the J gene TRBJ1-5; D uncertain. Trimming removed 3 bases from V and 0 bases from J, with 9 bases in between. The CDR3 length is 15 residues. CDR1 and CDR2 (germline): KGHSH, LQKENI. The chain's CDR3 is CASSPRENSNQPQHF. As DNA, the CDR3 is TGTGCCAGCTCACCCCGTGAGAATAGCAATCAGCCCCAGCATTTT.